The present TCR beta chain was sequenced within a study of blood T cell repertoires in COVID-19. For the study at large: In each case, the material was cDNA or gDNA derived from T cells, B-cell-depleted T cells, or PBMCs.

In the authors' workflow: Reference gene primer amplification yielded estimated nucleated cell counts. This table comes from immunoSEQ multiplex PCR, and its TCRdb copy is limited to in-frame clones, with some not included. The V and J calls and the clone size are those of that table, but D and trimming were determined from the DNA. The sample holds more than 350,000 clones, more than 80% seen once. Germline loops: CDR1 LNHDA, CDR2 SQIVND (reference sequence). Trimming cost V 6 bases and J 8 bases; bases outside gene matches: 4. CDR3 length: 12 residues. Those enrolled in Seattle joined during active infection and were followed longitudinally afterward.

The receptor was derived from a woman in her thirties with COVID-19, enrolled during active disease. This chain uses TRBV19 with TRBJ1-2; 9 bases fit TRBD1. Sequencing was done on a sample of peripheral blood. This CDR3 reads CASRTGGRGYTF. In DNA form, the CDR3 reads TGTGCCAGTAGGACAGGGGGGCGAGGCTACACCTTC.